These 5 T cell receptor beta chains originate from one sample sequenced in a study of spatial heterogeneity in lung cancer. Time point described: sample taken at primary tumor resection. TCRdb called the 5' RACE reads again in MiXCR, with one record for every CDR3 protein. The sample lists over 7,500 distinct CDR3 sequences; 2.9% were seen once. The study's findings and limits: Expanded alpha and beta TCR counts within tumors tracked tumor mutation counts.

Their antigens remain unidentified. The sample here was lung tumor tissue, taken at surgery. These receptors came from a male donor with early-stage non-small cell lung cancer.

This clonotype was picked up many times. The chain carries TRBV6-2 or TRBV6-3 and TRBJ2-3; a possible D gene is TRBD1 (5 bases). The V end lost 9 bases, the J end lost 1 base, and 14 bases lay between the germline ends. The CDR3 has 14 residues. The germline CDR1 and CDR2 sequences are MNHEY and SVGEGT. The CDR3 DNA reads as TGTGCCAGTCGTGCAGTGGGGCGCACAGATACGCAGTATTTT. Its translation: CASRAVGRTDTQYF.

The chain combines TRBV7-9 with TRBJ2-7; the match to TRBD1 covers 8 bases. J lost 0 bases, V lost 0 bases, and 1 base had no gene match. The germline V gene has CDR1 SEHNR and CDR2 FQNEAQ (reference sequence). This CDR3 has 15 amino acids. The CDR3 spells CASSLATGVSYEQYF. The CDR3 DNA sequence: TGTGCCAGCAGCTTAGCGACAGGGGTCTCCTACGAGCAGTACTTC.

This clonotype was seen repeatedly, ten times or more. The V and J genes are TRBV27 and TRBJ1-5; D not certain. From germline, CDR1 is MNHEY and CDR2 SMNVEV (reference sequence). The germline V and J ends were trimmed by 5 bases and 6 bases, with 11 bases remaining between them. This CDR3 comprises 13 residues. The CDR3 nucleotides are TGTGCCAGCAGTGAGAAGGGAGTTCAGCCCCAGCATTTT. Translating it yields CASSEKGVQPQHF.

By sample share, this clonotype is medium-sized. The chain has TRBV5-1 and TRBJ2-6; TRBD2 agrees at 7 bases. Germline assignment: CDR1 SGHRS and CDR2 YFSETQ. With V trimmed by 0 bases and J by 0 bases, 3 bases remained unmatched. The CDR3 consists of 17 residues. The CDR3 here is CASSLEAGSSGANVLTF. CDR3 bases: TGCGCCAGCAGCTTGGAAGCGGGGAGCTCTGGGGCCAACGTCCTGACTTTC.

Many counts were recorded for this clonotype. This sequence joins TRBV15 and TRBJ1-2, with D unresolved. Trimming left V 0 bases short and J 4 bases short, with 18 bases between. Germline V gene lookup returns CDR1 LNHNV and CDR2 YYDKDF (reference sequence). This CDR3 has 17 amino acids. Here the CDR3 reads CATSRDEGPREPYGYTF. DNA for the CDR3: TGTGCCACCAGCAGAGATGAAGGCCCGAGGGAACCCTATGGCTACACCTTC.